The TCR beta chain under discussion was sequenced for a study of T cell responses to AZD1222 COVID-19 vaccine. Study-wide results and limits: Repertoire sampling was restricted to post-peak T cell response timepoints. Distributed over spike, vaccine-associated CD4 TCRs predominated at 160-218 and 743-854. At baseline, seropositivity was found in only six or seven AZD1222 recipients.

Germline CDR1 and CDR2: MNHEY and SVGAGI. Trimming removed 6 bases at V and 2 bases at J, with 16 bases between. The CDR3 has 15 residues. The protocol was immunoSEQ multiplex PCR, while the TCRdb copy is restricted to in-frame clones and leaves out a portion. The profile covers 60,000 to 75,000 clones, with about nine tenths appearing a single time and roughly 30% taken by the ten largest. Comments on this clone: Its antigen is undetermined.

Sequenced here: peripheral blood, sampled 28 days after the second AZD1222 dose. This rearrangement joins TRBV6-5 to TRBJ2-5; possible D gene TRBD1, 6 bases. This TCR was recovered from an adult who received the AZD1222 COVID-19 vaccine. The CDR3 protein is CASSPRGYQQETQYF. DNA of the CDR3: TGTGCCAGCAGCCCCAGGGGATATCAACAAGAGACCCAGTACTTC.